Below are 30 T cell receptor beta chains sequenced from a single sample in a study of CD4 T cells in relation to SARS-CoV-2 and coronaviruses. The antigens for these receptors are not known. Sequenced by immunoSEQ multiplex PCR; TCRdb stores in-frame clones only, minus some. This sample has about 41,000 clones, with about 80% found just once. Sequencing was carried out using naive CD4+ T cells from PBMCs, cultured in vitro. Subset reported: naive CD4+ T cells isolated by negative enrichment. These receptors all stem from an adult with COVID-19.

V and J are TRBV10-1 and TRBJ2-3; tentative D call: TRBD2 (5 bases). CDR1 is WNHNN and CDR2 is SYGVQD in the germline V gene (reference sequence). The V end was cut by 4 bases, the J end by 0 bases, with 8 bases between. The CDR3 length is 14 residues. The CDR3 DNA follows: TGCGCCAGCAGTGGAGGGTTAAGCACAGATACGCAGTATTTT. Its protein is CASSGGLSTDTQYF.

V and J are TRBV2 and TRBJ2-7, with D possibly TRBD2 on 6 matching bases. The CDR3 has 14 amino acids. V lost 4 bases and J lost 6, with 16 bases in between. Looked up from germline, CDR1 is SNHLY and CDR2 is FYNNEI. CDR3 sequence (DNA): TGTGCCAGCAGTGGAATCCGGGGGAAGGGCGAGCAGTACTTC. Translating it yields CASSGIRGKGEQYF.

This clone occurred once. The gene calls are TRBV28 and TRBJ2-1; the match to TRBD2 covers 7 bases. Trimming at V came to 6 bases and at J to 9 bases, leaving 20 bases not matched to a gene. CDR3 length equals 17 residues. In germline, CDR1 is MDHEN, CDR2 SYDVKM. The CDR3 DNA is TGTGCCAGCAGCTTACGTCAGCGGGACCTCCGTCTGCTTGAGCAGTTCTTC. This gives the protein CASSLRQRDLRLLEQFF. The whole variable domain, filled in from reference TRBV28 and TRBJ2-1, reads DVKVTQSSRYLVKRTGEKVFLECVQDMDHENMFWYRQDPGLGLRLIYFSYDVKMKEKGDIPEGYSVSREKKERFSLILESASTNQTSMYLCASSLRQRDLRLLEQFFGPGTRLTVL.

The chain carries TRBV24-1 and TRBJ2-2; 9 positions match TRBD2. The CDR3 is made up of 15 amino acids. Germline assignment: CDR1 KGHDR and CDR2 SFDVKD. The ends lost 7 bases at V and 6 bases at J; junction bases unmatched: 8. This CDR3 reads CATRRAGGPPGELFF. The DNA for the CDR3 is TGTGCCACCAGGAGAGCGGGAGGACCCCCCGGGGAGCTGTTTTTT.

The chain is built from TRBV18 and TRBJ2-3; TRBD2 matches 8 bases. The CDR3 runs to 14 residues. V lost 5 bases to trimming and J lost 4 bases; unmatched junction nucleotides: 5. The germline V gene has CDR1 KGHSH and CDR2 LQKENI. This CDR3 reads CASSGTSRADTQYF. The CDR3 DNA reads TGTGCCAGCTCAGGGACTAGTAGAGCAGATACGCAGTATTTT.

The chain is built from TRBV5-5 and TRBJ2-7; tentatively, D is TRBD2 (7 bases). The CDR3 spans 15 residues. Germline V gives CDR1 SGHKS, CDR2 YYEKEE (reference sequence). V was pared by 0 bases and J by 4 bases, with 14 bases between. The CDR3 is CASSLGGGHPYEQYF. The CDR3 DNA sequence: TGTGCCAGCAGCTTGGGGGGGGGACATCCTTACGAGCAGTACTTC.

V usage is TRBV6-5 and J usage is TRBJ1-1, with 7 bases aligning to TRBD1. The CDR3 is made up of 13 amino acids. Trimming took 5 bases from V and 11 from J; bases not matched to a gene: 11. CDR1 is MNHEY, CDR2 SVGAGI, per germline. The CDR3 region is CASSRRTGQRAFF. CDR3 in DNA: TGTGCCAGCAGTCGAAGGACAGGTCAGCGGGCTTTCTTT.

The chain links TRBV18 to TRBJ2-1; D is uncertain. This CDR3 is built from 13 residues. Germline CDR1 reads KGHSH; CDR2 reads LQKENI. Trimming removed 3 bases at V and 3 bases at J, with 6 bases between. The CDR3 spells CASSPLSYNEQFF. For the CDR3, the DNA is TGTGCCAGCTCACCCCTCAGCTACAATGAGCAGTTCTTC.

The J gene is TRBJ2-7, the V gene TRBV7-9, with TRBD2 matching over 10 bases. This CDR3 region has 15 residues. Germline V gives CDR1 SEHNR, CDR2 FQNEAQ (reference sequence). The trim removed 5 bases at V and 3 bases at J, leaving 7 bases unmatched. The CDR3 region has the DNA TGTGCCAGCAGCCAACTAGCGGGATCCCTCTACGAGCAGTACTTC. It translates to CASSQLAGSLYEQYF.

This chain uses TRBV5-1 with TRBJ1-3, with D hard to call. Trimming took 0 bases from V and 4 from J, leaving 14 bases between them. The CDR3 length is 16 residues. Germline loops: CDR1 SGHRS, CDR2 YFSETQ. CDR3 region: CASSLAGSLGGNTIYF. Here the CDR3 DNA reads TGCGCCAGCAGCTTGGCTGGTTCTCTGGGAGGAAACACCATATATTTT.

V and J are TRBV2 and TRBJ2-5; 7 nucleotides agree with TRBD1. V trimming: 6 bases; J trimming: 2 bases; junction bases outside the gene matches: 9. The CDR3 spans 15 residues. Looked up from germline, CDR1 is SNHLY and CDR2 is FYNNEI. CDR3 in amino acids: CASSITGTEQETQYF. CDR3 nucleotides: TGTGCCAGCAGCATCACCGGGACAGAACAAGAGACCCAGTACTTC.

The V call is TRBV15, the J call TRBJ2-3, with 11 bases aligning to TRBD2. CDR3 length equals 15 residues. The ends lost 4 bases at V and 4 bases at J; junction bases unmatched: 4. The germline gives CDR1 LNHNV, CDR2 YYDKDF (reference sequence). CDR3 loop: CATSTGLADSDTQYF. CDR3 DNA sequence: TGTGCCACCAGCACGGGACTAGCGGACTCAGATACGCAGTATTTT.

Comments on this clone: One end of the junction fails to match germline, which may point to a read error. DNA of the CDR3: TGTGCCACCCGTGAGGCTAGCGGGAGTAGAGATACGCAGTATTTT. Translated: CATREASGSRDTQYF. The genes are TRBV24-1 and TRBJ2-3; 10 nucleotides align to TRBD2. Germline loops: CDR1 KGHDR, CDR2 SFDVKD. The CDR3 is made up of 15 amino acids.

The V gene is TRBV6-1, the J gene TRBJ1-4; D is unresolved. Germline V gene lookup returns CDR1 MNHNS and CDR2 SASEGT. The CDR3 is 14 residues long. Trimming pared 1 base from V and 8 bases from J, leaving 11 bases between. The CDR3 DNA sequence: TGTGCCAGCAGTGAAGGGGTCCCCACGGAAAAACTGTTTTTT. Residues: CASSEGVPTEKLFF.

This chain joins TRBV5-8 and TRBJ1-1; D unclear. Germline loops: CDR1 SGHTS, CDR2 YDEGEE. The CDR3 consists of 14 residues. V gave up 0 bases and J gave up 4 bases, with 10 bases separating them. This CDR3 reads CASSLGVRATEAFF. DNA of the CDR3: TGTGCCAGCAGCTTGGGCGTAAGGGCCACTGAAGCTTTCTTT. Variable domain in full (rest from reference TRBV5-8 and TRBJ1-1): EAGVTQSPTHLIKTRGQQATLRCSPISGHTSVYWYQQALGLGLQFLLWYDEGEERNRGNFPPRFSGRQFPNYSSELNVNALELEDSALYLCASSLGVRATEAFFGQGTRLTVV.

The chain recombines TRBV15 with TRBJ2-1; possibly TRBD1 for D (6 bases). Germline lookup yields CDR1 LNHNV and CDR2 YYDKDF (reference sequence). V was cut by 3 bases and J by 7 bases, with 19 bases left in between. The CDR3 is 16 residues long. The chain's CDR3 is CATSRRDGQGRNEQFF. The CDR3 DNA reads TGTGCCACCAGCAGGAGGGACGGGCAGGGGCGGAATGAGCAGTTCTTC.

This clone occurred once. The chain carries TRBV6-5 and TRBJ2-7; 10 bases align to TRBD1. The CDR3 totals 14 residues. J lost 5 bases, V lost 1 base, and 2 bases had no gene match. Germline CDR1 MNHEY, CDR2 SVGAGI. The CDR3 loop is CASSYWTGGHEQYF. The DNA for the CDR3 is TGTGCCAGCAGTTACTGGACAGGGGGACACGAGCAGTACTTC.

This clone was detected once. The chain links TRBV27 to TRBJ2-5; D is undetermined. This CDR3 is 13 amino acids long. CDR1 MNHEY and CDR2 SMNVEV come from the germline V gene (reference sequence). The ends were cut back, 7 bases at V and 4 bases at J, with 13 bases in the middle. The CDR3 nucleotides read TGTGCCAGCACTCCAAATATAGGAGAGACCCAGTACTTC. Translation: CASTPNIGETQYF.

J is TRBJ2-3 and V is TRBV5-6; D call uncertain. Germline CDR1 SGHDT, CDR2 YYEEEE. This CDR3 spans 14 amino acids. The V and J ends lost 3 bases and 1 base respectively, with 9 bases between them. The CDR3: CASSSLAGTDTQYF. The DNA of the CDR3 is TGTGCCAGCAGCTCGTTAGCCGGCACAGATACGCAGTATTTT.

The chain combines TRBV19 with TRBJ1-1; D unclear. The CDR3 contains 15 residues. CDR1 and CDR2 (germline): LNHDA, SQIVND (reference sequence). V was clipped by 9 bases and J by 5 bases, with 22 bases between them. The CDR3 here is CASQPVLAVLTEAFF. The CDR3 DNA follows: TGTGCCAGCCAACCCGTTCTAGCGGTATTGACTGAAGCTTTCTTT.

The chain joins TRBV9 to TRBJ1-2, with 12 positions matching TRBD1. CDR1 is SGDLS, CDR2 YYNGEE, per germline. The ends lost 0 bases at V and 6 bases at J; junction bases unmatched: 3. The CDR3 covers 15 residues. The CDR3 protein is CASSVGGTGGNGYTF. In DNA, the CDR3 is TGTGCCAGCAGCGTAGGGGGGACAGGGGGCAATGGCTACACCTTC.

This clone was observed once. CDR3 loop: CASSGASGAYEQYF. In DNA, the CDR3 is TGTGCCAGCAGTGGGGCTAGCGGGGCCTACGAGCAGTACTTC. This sequence joins TRBV2 and TRBJ2-7, with 9 positions matching TRBD2. Germline CDR1 and CDR2: SNHLY and FYNNEI. The CDR3 spans 14 residues. V shed 4 bases, J shed 2 bases, and the junction held 3 bases outside the gene matches.

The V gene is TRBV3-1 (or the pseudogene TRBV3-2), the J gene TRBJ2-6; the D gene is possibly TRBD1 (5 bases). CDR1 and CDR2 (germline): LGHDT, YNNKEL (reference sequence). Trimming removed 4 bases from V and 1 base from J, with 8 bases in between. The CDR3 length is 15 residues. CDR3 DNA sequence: TGTGCCAGCAGCCTACAGGTTTCTGGGGCCAACGTCCTGACTTTC. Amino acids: CASSLQVSGANVLTF.

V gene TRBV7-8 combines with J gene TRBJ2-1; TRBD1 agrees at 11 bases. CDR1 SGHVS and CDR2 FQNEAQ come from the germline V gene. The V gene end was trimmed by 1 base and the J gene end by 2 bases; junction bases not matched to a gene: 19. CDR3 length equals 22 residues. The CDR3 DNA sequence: TGTGCCAGCAGCTTAGAGTGGTTTGGGGACAGGGGGGTTCCAACCACCTACAATGAGCAGTTCTTC. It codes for CASSLEWFGDRGVPTTYNEQFF.

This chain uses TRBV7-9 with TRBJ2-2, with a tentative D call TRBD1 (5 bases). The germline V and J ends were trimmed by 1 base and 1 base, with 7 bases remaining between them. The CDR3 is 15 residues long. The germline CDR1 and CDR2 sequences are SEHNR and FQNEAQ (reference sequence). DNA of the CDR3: TGTGCCAGCAGCTTAGGTCAGGGGAACACCGGGGAGCTGTTTTTT. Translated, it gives CASSLGQGNTGELFF.

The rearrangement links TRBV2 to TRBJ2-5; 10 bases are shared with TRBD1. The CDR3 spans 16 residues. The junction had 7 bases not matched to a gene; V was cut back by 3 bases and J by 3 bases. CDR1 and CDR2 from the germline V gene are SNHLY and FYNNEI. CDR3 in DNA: TGTGCCAGCAGTGATCAGGGACAGGGGTGGGAAGAGACCCAGTACTTC. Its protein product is CASSDQGQGWEETQYF.

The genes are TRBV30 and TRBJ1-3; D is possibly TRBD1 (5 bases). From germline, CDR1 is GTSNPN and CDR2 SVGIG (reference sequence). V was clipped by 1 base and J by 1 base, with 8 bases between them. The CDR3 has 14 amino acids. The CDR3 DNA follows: TGTGCCTGGAGTGGGGGACTATCTGGAAACACCATATATTTT. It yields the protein CAWSGGLSGNTIYF. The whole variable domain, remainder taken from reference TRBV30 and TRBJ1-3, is SQTIHQWPATLVQPVGSPLSLECTVEGTSNPNLYWYRQAAGRGLQLLFYSVGIGQISSEVPQNLSASRPQDRQFILSSKKLLLSDSGFYLCAWSGGLSGNTIYFGEGSWLTVV.

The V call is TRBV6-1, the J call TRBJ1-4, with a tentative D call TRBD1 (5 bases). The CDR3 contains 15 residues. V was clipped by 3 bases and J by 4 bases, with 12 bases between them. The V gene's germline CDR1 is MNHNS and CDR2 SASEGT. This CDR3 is CASSDSVGVNEKLFF. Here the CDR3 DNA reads TGTGCCAGCAGTGATTCCGTGGGGGTTAATGAAAAACTGTTTTTT.

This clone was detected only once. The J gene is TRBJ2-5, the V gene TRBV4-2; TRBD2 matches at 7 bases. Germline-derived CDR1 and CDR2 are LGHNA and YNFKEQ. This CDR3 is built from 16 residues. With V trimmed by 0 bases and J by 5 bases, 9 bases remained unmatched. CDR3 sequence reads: CASSQDRAGDRETQYF. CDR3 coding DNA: TGTGCCAGCAGCCAAGATAGGGCGGGGGATCGGGAGACCCAGTACTTC.

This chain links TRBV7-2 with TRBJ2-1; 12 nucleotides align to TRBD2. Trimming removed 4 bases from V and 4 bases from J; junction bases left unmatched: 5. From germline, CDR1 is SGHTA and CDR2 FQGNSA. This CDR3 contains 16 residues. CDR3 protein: CASSSLAGGLYNEQFF. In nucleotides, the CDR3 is TGTGCCAGCAGCTCTCTAGCGGGAGGGCTATACAATGAGCAGTTCTTC.